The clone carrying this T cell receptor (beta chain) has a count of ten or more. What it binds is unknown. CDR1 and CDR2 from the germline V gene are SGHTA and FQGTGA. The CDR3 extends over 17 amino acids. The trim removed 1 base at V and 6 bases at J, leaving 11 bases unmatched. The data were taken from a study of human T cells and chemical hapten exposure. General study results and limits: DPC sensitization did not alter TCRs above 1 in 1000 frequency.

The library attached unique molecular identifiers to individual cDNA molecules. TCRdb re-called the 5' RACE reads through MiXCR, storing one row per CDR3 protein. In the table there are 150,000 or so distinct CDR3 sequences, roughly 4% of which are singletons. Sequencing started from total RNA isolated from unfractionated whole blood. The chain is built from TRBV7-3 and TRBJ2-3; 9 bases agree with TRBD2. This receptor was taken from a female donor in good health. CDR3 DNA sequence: TGTGCCAGCAGCTTAAACCCGGGGGCTAGCGGGGCCGATACGCAGTATTTT. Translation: CASSLNPGASGADTQYF.